This TCR beta chain emerged from a study of identical twins. This CDR3 is 19 amino acids long. Germline CDR1 MNHEY, CDR2 SMNVEV (reference sequence). With 6 bases removed from V and 0 bases from J, the gap between germline ends came to 24 bases. TCRdb fed the 5' RACE reads into MiXCR, producing one record per CDR3 protein. The sample has around 1.7 million distinct CDR3 sequences; about 30% are singletons. The sample holds many counts of this clonotype. This chain connects TRBV27 to TRBJ2-4, with D possibly TRBD2 on 6 matching bases. The sequence derives from a newborn girl in good health. The sample comprised cord blood. The CDR3 DNA sequence: TGTGCCAGCAGCTTGACTAGTTCGGCGCGACCGTTAGCCAAAAACATTCAGTACTTC. This gives the protein CASSLTSSARPLAKNIQYF.